Each of the 30 T cell receptor beta chains below was sequenced from the same sample in a study of T cell responses to AZD1222 COVID-19 vaccine. The assay was immunoSEQ multiplex PCR, and TCRdb's table has in-frame clones only and misses some. This table holds some 69,000 clones, approximately 87% found once. The specimen comprised peripheral blood, sampled 28 days after the second AZD1222 dose. The receptors come from an adult who received the AZD1222 COVID-19 vaccine.

CDR3 region: CASSFRSLWREQETQYF. CDR3 nucleotides: TGTGCCAGCAGCTTTCGCTCCTTGTGGCGGGAACAAGAGACCCAGTACTTC. J is TRBJ2-5 and V is TRBV7-9; possible D gene TRBD2, 6 bases. The ends were cut back, 3 bases at V and 2 bases at J, with 19 bases in the middle. The CDR3 has 17 amino acids. Germline V gene sequence: CDR1 SEHNR, CDR2 FQNEAQ (reference sequence).

J is TRBJ1-5 and V is TRBV19; D not certain. Germline-derived CDR1 and CDR2 are LNHDA and SQIVND (reference sequence). This CDR3 has 13 residues. The V end was cut by 6 bases, the J end by 4 bases, with 10 bases between. This CDR3 reads CASRGPVNQPQHF. The DNA of the CDR3 is TGTGCCAGTAGAGGACCGGTTAATCAGCCCCAGCATTTT.

The rearrangement uses TRBV5-1 and TRBJ2-5; D ambiguous. Trimming removed 2 bases at V and 3 bases at J, with 8 bases between. This CDR3 has 13 residues. Germline V gene sequence: CDR1 SGHRS, CDR2 YFSETQ. The CDR3 nucleotides are TGCGCCAGCAGCTTAATCGCGGAAGAGACCCAGTACTTC. Its translation is CASSLIAEETQYF. The full variable domain, rest sourced from reference TRBV5-1 and TRBJ2-5, is KAGVTQTPRYLIKTRGQQVTLSCSPISGHRSVSWYQQTPGQGLQFLFEYFSETQRNKGNFPGRFSGRQFSNSRSEMNVSTLELGDSALYLCASSLIAEETQYFGPGTRLLVL.

CDR3 protein: CASSEALPGLAGGGNEQFF. CDR3 sequence (DNA): TGTGCCAGCAGTGAAGCGCTTCCGGGACTAGCGGGAGGAGGCAATGAGCAGTTCTTC. V is TRBV6-1 and J is TRBJ2-1; 15 bases match TRBD2. The germline V gene encodes CDR1 MNHNS and CDR2 SASEGT. V was clipped by 0 bases and J by 6 bases; unmatched bases: 9. CDR3 length equals 19 residues.

This chain joins TRBV19 and TRBJ1-3; perhaps TRBD1 as D (5 bases). The V end was cut by 5 bases, the J end by 0 bases, with 14 bases between. The CDR3 is 16 residues long. CDR1 is LNHDA and CDR2 is SQIVND in the germline V gene (reference sequence). The CDR3: CASSARDSISGNTIYF. DNA of the CDR3: TGTGCCAGTAGTGCCCGGGACTCCATCTCTGGAAACACCATATATTTT. Together with reference TRBV19 and TRBJ1-3, the CDR3 gives the full variable domain: DGGITQSPKYLFRKEGQNVTLSCEQNLNHDAMYWYRQDPGQGLRLIYYSQIVNDFQKGDIAEGYSVSREKKESFPLTVTSAQKNPTAFYLCASSARDSISGNTIYFGEGSWLTVV.

This clone has a handful of counts. The chain links TRBV21-1 to TRBJ1-1. TRBV21-1 represents a pseudogene. This CDR3 has 12 residues. CDR3 region: CASNSMNTEAFF. CDR3 in DNA: TGTGCCAGCAATAGCATGAACACTGAAGCTTTCTTT.

The DNA for the CDR3 is TGTGCCAGCAGCTTTGGGACTAGTGGGACCCAGTACTTC. Protein sequence: CASSFGTSGTQYF. V usage is TRBV11-2 and J usage is TRBJ2-5; the match to TRBD2 covers 8 bases. This CDR3 spans 13 amino acids. V shed 3 bases and J 7 bases; nucleotides not matched to a gene: 4. Germline V lookup: CDR1 SGHAT, CDR2 FQNNGV.

The chain links TRBV4-1 to TRBJ1-4; 7 bases line up with TRBD1. The V segment lost 0 bases and the J segment 8 bases; nucleotides outside the gene matches: 6. Germline loops: CDR1 MGHRA, CDR2 YSYEKL. This CDR3 is 15 amino acids long. The CDR3 spells CASSQDGQVREKLFF. CDR3 nucleotide sequence: TGCGCCAGCAGCCAAGACGGACAGGTCAGAGAAAAACTGTTTTTT.

The rearrangement joins TRBV11-3 to TRBJ1-3, with D unclear. The germline V and J ends were trimmed by 2 bases and 1 base, with 6 bases remaining between them. The CDR3 consists of 14 residues. CDR1 SGHNT and CDR2 YENEEA come from the germline V gene. CDR3 protein: CASSLTMSGNTIYF. Written as DNA, the CDR3 is TGTGCCAGCAGCTTAACGATGTCTGGAAACACCATATATTTT.

The chain has TRBV15 and TRBJ2-5; either TRBD1 or TRBD2 may supply D (6 bases each). Germline lookup yields CDR1 LNHNV and CDR2 YYDKDF (reference sequence). Trimming removed 3 bases at V and 1 base at J, with 15 bases between. The CDR3 spans 16 residues. The CDR3 region has the DNA TGTGCCACCAGCAGCCCGGTGGGGGGCAGCCAAGAGACCCAGTACTTC. This gives the protein CATSSPVGGSQETQYF.

This sequence joins TRBV20-1 and TRBJ1-1; D is uncertain. This CDR3 is 11 amino acids long. Trimming removed 5 bases at V and 3 bases at J, with 7 bases between. Germline assignment: CDR1 DFQATT and CDR2 SNEGSKA (reference sequence). In DNA, the CDR3 is TGCAGTGCTGTGGGGTACACTGAAGCTTTCTTT. Translating gives CSAVGYTEAFF.

The V and J genes are TRBV3-1 (or the pseudogene TRBV3-2) and TRBJ1-5; the D is unclear. The germline V gene has CDR1 LGHDT and CDR2 YNNKEL (reference sequence). With 1 base removed from V and 7 bases from J, the gap between germline ends came to 11 bases. This CDR3 region has 14 residues. The CDR3 spells CASSQVEGRQPQHF. As DNA, the CDR3 is TGTGCCAGCAGCCAAGTGGAAGGGCGACAGCCCCAGCATTTT.

The sample holds a few counts of this clone. The rearrangement links TRBV7-3 to TRBJ2-2; D may be TRBD1 (6 bases). This CDR3 has 13 amino acids. Germline V gene sequence: CDR1 SGHTA, CDR2 FQGTGA. V gave up 6 bases and J gave up 1 base, with 6 bases separating them. The CDR3 region is CASRGQNTGELFF. The CDR3 nucleotides read TGTGCCAGCAGGGGACAGAACACCGGGGAGCTGTTTTTT. Full variable domain (remainder filled in from reference TRBV7-3 and TRBJ2-2): GAGVSQTPSNKVTEKGKYVELRCDPISGHTALYWYRQSLGQGPEFLIYFQGTGAADDSGLPNDRFFAVRPEGSVSTLKIQRTERGDSAVYLCASRGQNTGELFFGEGSRLTVL.

The chain combines TRBV25-1 with TRBJ1-2, with 10 bases matching TRBD1. Trimming at V came to 1 base and at J to 7 bases, leaving 6 bases not matched to a gene. The CDR3 contains 15 residues. CDR1 MGHDK and CDR2 SYGVNS come from the germline V gene. CDR3 residues: CASSESGTGVTGYTF. The CDR3 nucleotides are TGTGCCAGCAGTGAATCAGGGACAGGGGTCACTGGCTACACCTTC.

V is TRBV5-5 and J is TRBJ1-6; the D gene is possibly TRBD1 (6 bases). The germline gives CDR1 SGHKS, CDR2 YYEKEE (reference sequence). V shed 5 bases and J shed 7 bases, with 16 bases lying between them. The CDR3 consists of 15 residues. CDR3: CASSNTDSLNSPLHF. DNA for the CDR3: TGTGCCAGCAGTAATACGGACAGCTTAAATTCACCCCTCCACTTT.

CDR3 loop: CASSQGREAYNEQFF. The CDR3 coding sequence is TGCGCCAGCAGCCAAGGGCGGGAGGCGTACAATGAGCAGTTCTTC. The chain couples TRBV4-1 to TRBJ2-1, with 8 positions matching TRBD2. Germline CDR1 MGHRA, CDR2 YSYEKL. The CDR3 loop spans 15 amino acids. Trimming cost V 1 base and J 4 bases; bases outside gene matches: 3.

The chain couples TRBV10-3 to TRBJ1-1, with D unresolved. The CDR3 has 14 residues. V was clipped by 0 bases and J by 6 bases, with 11 bases between them. The V gene's germline CDR1 is ENHRY and CDR2 SYGVKD. CDR3 residues: CAISESSDASEAFF. The CDR3 DNA reads TGTGCCATCAGTGAGTCGTCTGACGCCTCTGAAGCTTTCTTT.

V and J are TRBV11-3 and TRBJ2-1, with D uncertain. Trimming shortened V by 3 bases and J by 4 bases, and 10 bases separated the two germline ends. The CDR3 has 14 residues. Germline-derived CDR1 and CDR2 are SGHNT and YENEEA. The DNA of the CDR3 is TGTGCCAGCAGCTTCGAGACCCAATACAATGAGCAGTTCTTC. Encoded protein: CASSFETQYNEQFF.

This clone was observed a few times. V gene TRBV2 combines with J gene TRBJ2-7; a possible D gene is TRBD2 (5 bases). Germline values: CDR1 SNHLY, CDR2 FYNNEI. V was cut by 8 bases and J by 4 bases, with 15 bases left in between. This CDR3 is built from 13 residues. CDR3 amino acids: CASALAGSYEQYF. Written as DNA, the CDR3 is TGTGCCAGCGCCCTAGCCGGAAGTTACGAGCAGTACTTC.

The genes are TRBV4-2 and TRBJ1-2; D may be TRBD1 (5 bases). Germline assignment: CDR1 LGHNA and CDR2 YNFKEQ. This CDR3 has 18 residues. The V and J ends lost 0 bases and 1 base respectively, with 18 bases between them. CDR3 nucleotides: TGTGCCAGCAGCCAAGAGTTCCTGTCAGGGACGGGTAACTATGGCTACACCTTC. Its translation: CASSQEFLSGTGNYGYTF.

Remarks on this clone: Other DNA sequences from this sample encode an identical CDR3 as well. The chain carries TRBV15 and TRBJ2-7, with D tentatively TRBD2 (7 bases). The germline V gene has CDR1 LNHNV and CDR2 YYDKDF (reference sequence). V was trimmed by 4 bases and J by 10 bases, leaving 23 bases between them. CDR3 length: 15 residues. CDR3 loop: CATSTLRGAAGEQYF. In nucleotides, the CDR3 is TGTGCCACCAGCACTCTACGGGGGGCCGCGGGAGAACAGTACTTC.

J is TRBJ2-1 and V is TRBV7-2; 10 bases fit TRBD1. The germline V gene encodes CDR1 SGHTA and CDR2 FQGNSA. V shed 6 bases, J shed 9 bases, and the junction held 11 bases outside the gene matches. CDR3 length: 15 amino acids. The CDR3 spells CASSSRDRGIVEQFF. For the CDR3, the DNA is TGTGCCAGCAGTTCCCGGGACAGGGGTATCGTTGAGCAGTTCTTC. Filled out from reference TRBV7-2 and TRBJ2-1, the complete variable domain reads GAGVSQSPSNKVTEKGKDVELRCDPISGHTALYWYRQSLGQGLEFLIYFQGNSAPDKSGLPSDRFSAERTGGSVSTLTIQRTQQEDSAVYLCASSSRDRGIVEQFFGPGTRLTVL.

J is TRBJ2-5 and V is TRBV5-6; possible D gene TRBD1, 6 bases. Germline CDR1 and CDR2: SGHDT and YYEEEE. V lost 0 bases to trimming and J lost 5 bases, with 14 bases between them. The CDR3 contains 15 residues. CDR3 amino acids: CASSLDRQQGETQYF. The CDR3 coding sequence is TGTGCCAGCAGCTTGGACCGACAGCAGGGGGAGACCCAGTACTTC.

The gene calls are TRBV27 and TRBJ1-1; D gene unclear. CDR1 and CDR2 (germline): MNHEY, SMNVEV (reference sequence). V lost 5 bases, J lost 0 bases, and 10 bases lay in between. This CDR3 is 14 amino acids long. CDR3 residues: CASSRVRMNTEAFF. The CDR3 DNA follows: TGTGCCAGCAGTCGTGTCAGGATGAACACTGAAGCTTTCTTT.

On this clone: At the DNA level, this CDR3 is encoded by other sequences in the same sample as well. The gene calls are TRBV6-5 and TRBJ1-2; 11 positions match TRBD1. J gave up 4 bases and V 2 bases, and 6 bases lay outside the gene matches. Germline V gene lookup returns CDR1 MNHEY and CDR2 SVGAGI. CDR3 length equals 16 residues. CDR3 DNA: TGTGCCAGCAGTTACCTTAGGACAGGGGGCGGCTATGGCTACACCTTC. Translating it yields CASSYLRTGGGYGYTF.

The chain combines TRBV11-3 with TRBJ1-1; tentative D call: TRBD1 (6 bases). Trimming stripped 0 bases from V and 5 bases from J, with 19 bases between. Germline V gives CDR1 SGHNT, CDR2 YENEEA. The CDR3 covers 17 residues. In DNA form, the CDR3 reads TGTGCCAGCAGCTTAGATCAGCTAAGACAGGAGGGGACTGAAGCTTTCTTT. Protein product: CASSLDQLRQEGTEAFF.

The chain couples TRBV28 to TRBJ2-7; D not resolved. The CDR3 length is 14 residues. Deletions cut 6 bases from V and 9 bases from J, with 21 bases between. Germline CDR1 is MDHEN and CDR2 is SYDVKM. The DNA for the CDR3 is TGTGCCAGCAGCTTGGGATGGGATTTCCATGGGCAGTACTTC. It yields the protein CASSLGWDFHGQYF.

CDR3 in amino acids: CSVEGELGTEAFF. CDR3 sequence (DNA): TGCAGCGTTGAAGGAGAGCTGGGAACTGAAGCTTTCTTT. The chain recombines TRBV29-1 with TRBJ1-1; D is ambiguous. The V end lost 1 base, the J end lost 5 bases, and 11 bases lay between the germline ends. Germline V gene sequence: CDR1 SQVTM, CDR2 ANQGSEA. CDR3 length: 13 amino acids.

V is TRBV5-1 and J is TRBJ1-6; unclear D gene. CDR1 and CDR2 from the germline V gene are SGHRS and YFSETQ. CDR3 length: 14 residues. Trimming removed 1 base at V and 7 bases at J, with 9 bases between. The DNA for the CDR3 is TGCGCCAGCAGCTTGTCTCTGACCAATTCACCCCTCCACTTT. It specifies CASSLSLTNSPLHF.

The rearrangement uses TRBV5-4 and TRBJ2-3; the D call may be TRBD1 or TRBD2 (5 bases each). CDR1 and CDR2 (germline): SGHNT, YYREEE (reference sequence). The CDR3 extends over 11 amino acids. The CDR3 sequence is CVSGRADTQYF. The CDR3 DNA reads as TGTGTGTCAGGGAGAGCAGATACGCAGTATTTT.